The present entry profiles one TCR beta chain with its context. The data originate from a study of blood T cell repertoires in COVID-19. Background on the study: Acute and convalescent COVID-19 samples came from the United States, Italy and Spain. PBMCs, B-cell-depleted T cells, or T cells provided the cDNA or gDNA that made up the material.

Authors' processing steps: Amplification of reference gene primers provided the estimated nucleated cell counts. Sequencing used immunoSEQ multiplex PCR; TCRdb keeps in-frame clones, though not all of them. That table is the source of V, J and clone size, and D and trimming were worked out from the DNA. This table holds more than 300,000 clones, more than 75% found once. With 5 bases clipped from V and 2 bases from J, the junction kept 7 bases outside the gene matches. Germline CDR1 is SGHTA and CDR2 is FQGTGA. The length of the CDR3 is 15 residues. Seattle cases were enrolled at active infection and followed longitudinally.

Sequencing was carried out using peripheral blood. The clonotype was recovered from a woman under 40 with COVID-19, enrolled during active disease. The gene calls are TRBV7-3 and TRBJ2-5, with 8 bases lining up with TRBD1. Written as DNA, the CDR3 is TGTGCCAGCAGCCGGGGTCAGGGGGCTCAAGAGACCCAGTACTTC. Protein: CASSRGQGAQETQYF.